The 30 T cell receptor beta chains in this list originate from one sample, sequenced in a study of T cells in Graves' hyperthyroidism and ophthalmopathy (dated by TCRdb to the late 2010s). Libraries were built with multiplex PCR. The run used an Illumina HiSeq 2000. The TCR beta CDR3 regions were amplified from the RNA transcripts. The TCR CDR3 was subjected to a first round of RT-PCR using the HTBI primer set and the Qiagen OneStep RT-PCR kit. TCRdb took the public reads, trimmed them with fastp at Q25, ran MiXCR for clone calling and kept in-frame beta chains. A single entry per CDR3 protein holds the most common genes and DNA from its merged rows. This sample lists a few hundred thousand distinct CDR3 sequences; 15% to 18% were detected once. Roughly 7.3% of the sample belongs to the ten largest clones. Sequenced material: blood. These receptors were obtained from a woman aged 25 to 39 with Graves' hyperthyroidism.

This clonotype appeared many times. This sequence joins TRBV5-1 and TRBJ2-6; no firm D call. Trimming removed 0 bases from V and 4 bases from J, with 5 bases in between. The germline V gene has CDR1 SGHRS and CDR2 YFSETQ. This CDR3 is 14 amino acids long. CDR3 bases: TGCGCCAGCAGCTTGGCGTCCGGGGCCAACGTCCTGACTTTC. This encodes CASSLASGANVLTF. The whole variable domain, remainder taken from reference TRBV5-1 and TRBJ2-6, is KAGVTQTPRYLIKTRGQQVTLSCSPISGHRSVSWYQQTPGQGLQFLFEYFSETQRNKGNFPGRFSGRQFSNSRSEMNVSTLELGDSALYLCASSLASGANVLTFGAGSRLTVL.

V usage is TRBV5-1 and J usage is TRBJ2-2, with D unclear. Per germline, CDR1 SGHRS and CDR2 YFSETQ. V was cut by 5 bases and J by 0 bases, with 8 bases left in between. CDR3 size: 14 residues. CDR3 sequence (DNA): TGCGCCAGCAGGGGCAGTACGAACACCGGGGAGCTGTTTTTT. Its translation is CASRGSTNTGELFF. Looking up the rest from reference TRBV5-1 and TRBJ2-2 gives the full variable domain: KAGVTQTPRYLIKTRGQQVTLSCSPISGHRSVSWYQQTPGQGLQFLFEYFSETQRNKGNFPGRFSGRQFSNSRSEMNVSTLELGDSALYLCASRGSTNTGELFFGEGSRLTVL.

This clonotype has a count of ten or more. V usage is TRBV28 and J usage is TRBJ2-2; D not certain. Trimming removed 2 bases from V and 4 bases from J, with 8 bases in between. Germline CDR1 MDHEN, CDR2 SYDVKM. The CDR3 contains 14 residues. The CDR3 loop reads CASSLDGITGELFF. CDR3 sequence (DNA): TGTGCCAGCAGTTTAGATGGAATCACCGGGGAGCTGTTTTTT.

This clonotype came up a few times. The CDR3 DNA reads as TGTGCCAGCAGTTTAGGTGGTTTCGCCGGGGAGCTGTTTTTT. Translation: CASSLGGFAGELFF. The rearrangement links TRBV28 to TRBJ2-2; no firm D call. The CDR3 spans 14 residues. The V end was cut by 2 bases, the J end by 6 bases, with 10 bases between. CDR1 and CDR2 from the germline V gene are MDHEN and SYDVKM.

This clonotype was counted many times. V usage is TRBV11-2 and J usage is TRBJ1-6; 8 bases map to TRBD1. Germline V gene lookup returns CDR1 SGHAT and CDR2 FQNNGV. The CDR3 is made up of 15 amino acids. Trimming at V came to 9 bases and at J to 9 bases, leaving 13 bases not matched to a gene. The CDR3 region is CARSRGRLYGSPLHF. In nucleotides, the CDR3 is TGTGCCAGAAGCAGGGGGCGGCTTTATGGTTCACCCCTCCACTTT.

The chain is built from TRBV15 and TRBJ1-6; tentatively, D is TRBD1 (6 bases). V dropped 0 bases and J dropped 3 bases, with 9 bases sitting between them. The CDR3 has 16 amino acids. The V gene's germline CDR1 is LNHNV and CDR2 YYDKDF (reference sequence). The DNA of the CDR3 is TGTGCCACCAGCAGAGATCAGGGGCGCTATAATTCACCCCTCCACTTT. It codes for CATSRDQGRYNSPLHF. Full variable domain (remainder filled in from reference TRBV15 and TRBJ1-6): DAMVIQNPRYQVTQFGKPVTLSCSQTLNHNVMYWYQQKSSQAPKLLFHYYDKDFNNEADTPDNFQSRRPNTSFCFLDIRSPGLGDTAMYLCATSRDQGRYNSPLHFGNGTRLTVT.

The sample holds many counts of this clonotype. The rearrangement links TRBV6-1 to TRBJ1-5; TRBD1 aligns across 7 bases. CDR1 and CDR2 (germline): MNHNS, SASEGT. The CDR3 runs to 15 residues. V dropped 6 bases and J dropped 8; count of bases not matched to a gene: 13. The CDR3 DNA sequence: TGTGCCAGCAGGGAATACAGGGGCGCCGTGGAGCCCCAGCATTTT. Its translation is CASREYRGAVEPQHF.

This clonotype was seen a handful of times. The chain couples TRBV25-1 to TRBJ1-1, with a weak D call TRBD1 (5 bases). The CDR3 spans 14 residues. Between the trimmed V and J ends, which lost 2 bases and 4 bases, there was a span of 11 bases. CDR1 MGHDK and CDR2 SYGVNS come from the germline V gene. CDR3 DNA: TGTGCCAGCAGTGAAGTAGGGGTACCCACTGAAGCTTTCTTT. This gives the protein CASSEVGVPTEAFF. Full variable domain (rest looked up from reference TRBV25-1 and TRBJ1-1): EADIYQTPRYLVIGTGKKITLECSQTMGHDKMYWYQQDPGMELHLIHYSYGVNSTEKGDLSSESTVSRIRTEHFPLTLESARPSHTSQYLCASSEVGVPTEAFFGQGTRLTVV.

This clonotype was recorded many times. V is TRBV2 and J is TRBJ2-1; TRBD2 agrees at 12 bases. CDR1 and CDR2 from the germline V gene are SNHLY and FYNNEI. This CDR3 has 13 residues. V lost 9 bases and J lost 4; bases outside the gene matches: 1. The CDR3 DNA follows: TGTGCCAGTCTAGCGGGAGGGTACAATGAGCAGTTCTTC. Translation gives CASLAGGYNEQFF.

The CDR3 bases are TGTGCCAGCAGCTCGACAGGGGTTTCGGAGACCCAGTACTTC. Translated, it gives CASSSTGVSETQYF. V is TRBV5-6 and J is TRBJ2-5; 8 positions match TRBD1. The germline CDR1 and CDR2 sequences are SGHDT and YYEEEE. This CDR3 is built from 14 residues. V gave up 3 bases and J gave up 5 bases; unmatched junction bases: 6.

The chain uses TRBV15 and TRBJ2-1, with D possibly being TRBD1 (6 bases). Trimming removed 1 base from V and 6 bases from J, with 22 bases in between. Germline V gene data show CDR1 as LNHNV and CDR2 as YYDKDF (reference sequence). The CDR3 consists of 18 residues. The CDR3 reads CATSRVSAGAPLGNEQFF. The CDR3 DNA reads as TGTGCCACCAGCAGAGTTTCGGCAGGGGCCCCCCTCGGCAATGAGCAGTTCTTC.

This clonotype was detected ten times or more. The chain is built from TRBV7-9 and TRBJ2-1; no reliable D call. The germline V gene has CDR1 SEHNR and CDR2 FQNEAQ (reference sequence). The V end lost 3 bases, the J end lost 3 bases, and 12 bases lay between the germline ends. The CDR3 extends over 15 amino acids. Written as DNA, the CDR3 is TGTGCCAGCAGCTTGACGGAACCTAACTACAATGAGCAGTTCTTC. This translates into CASSLTEPNYNEQFF.

The gene calls are TRBV5-6 and TRBJ2-1, with D possibly being TRBD2 (6 bases). This CDR3 is 16 amino acids long. The V gene lost 4 bases and the J gene lost 4 bases, with 18 bases spanning the gap. In germline, CDR1 is SGHDT, CDR2 YYEEEE. In DNA form, the CDR3 reads TGTGCCAGCAGCCGACCCCACAGCGGGTCATACAATGAGCAGTTCTTC. As protein: CASSRPHSGSYNEQFF.

This clonotype was recorded a few times. The chain uses TRBV12-3 or TRBV12-4 and TRBJ2-7, with 9 bases that match TRBD1. V shed 5 bases, J shed 5 bases, and the junction held 7 bases outside the gene matches. The CDR3 has 14 amino acids. CDR3 DNA sequence: TGTGCCAGCAGTCCGTGGACAGGGGTAGACGAGCAGTACTTC. The encoded protein is CASSPWTGVDEQYF.

At least ten counts were recorded for this clonotype. The chain is built from TRBV4-1 and TRBJ2-7; 9 positions agree with TRBD1. V lost 0 bases to trimming and J lost 4 bases; unmatched junction nucleotides: 7. This CDR3 is built from 16 residues. The germline V gene encodes CDR1 MGHRA and CDR2 YSYEKL. CDR3 sequence reads: CASSQDLDRGRYEQYF. The DNA for the CDR3 is TGCGCCAGCAGCCAAGATCTCGACAGGGGGAGATACGAGCAGTACTTC.

This clonotype was counted only a few times. The J gene is TRBJ2-7, the V gene TRBV7-9; D is possibly TRBD2 (5 bases). This CDR3 is built from 15 residues. Germline V lookup: CDR1 SEHNR, CDR2 FQNEAQ (reference sequence). Trimming pared 1 base from V and 6 bases from J, leaving 16 bases between. The CDR3 here is CASSLGGEYVGEQYF. The CDR3 DNA reads TGTGCCAGCAGCTTAGGTGGGGAGTACGTTGGCGAGCAGTACTTC.

This clonotype came up many times. The CDR3 sequence: CASSKTGTENTGELFF. CDR3 in DNA: TGTGCCAGCAGTAAAACCGGGACAGAGAACACCGGGGAGCTGTTTTTT. This sequence joins TRBV28 and TRBJ2-2, with TRBD1 identical over 7 bases. This CDR3 spans 16 amino acids. Germline CDR1 MDHEN, CDR2 SYDVKM. Trimming removed 5 bases from V and 1 base from J; junction bases left unmatched: 7.

Many counts were recorded for this clonotype. CDR3 sequence (DNA): TGTGCCAGCACCTCTCCCGTAGAGACCCAGTACTTC. Translated: CASTSPVETQYF. The J gene is TRBJ2-5, the V gene TRBV7-9; D gene uncertain. Germline V gives CDR1 SEHNR, CDR2 FQNEAQ (reference sequence). The V end lost 7 bases, the J end lost 4 bases, and 10 bases lay between the germline ends. The CDR3 extends over 12 amino acids.

This clonotype appeared many times. This chain joins TRBV7-6 and TRBJ2-1, with 8 bases fitting TRBD1. The CDR3 extends over 15 amino acids. CDR1 is SGHVS and CDR2 is FNYEAQ in the germline V gene. The trim removed 1 base at V and 7 bases at J, leaving 6 bases unmatched. The CDR3 region has the DNA TGTGCCAGCAGCTTAGTTGCAGGGGGCTGGAATGAGCAGTTCTTC. Its protein product is CASSLVAGGWNEQFF.

This chain links TRBV30 with TRBJ1-2; TRBD1 might be the D (5 bases). This CDR3 has 12 amino acids. Trimming removed 5 bases at V and 8 bases at J, with 15 bases between. CDR1 GTSNPN and CDR2 SVGIG come from the germline V gene (reference sequence). CDR3 residues: CAWDYSGGGYTF. CDR3 nucleotides: TGTGCCTGGGACTACAGTGGGGGAGGCTACACCTTC.

The rearrangement links TRBV6-6 to TRBJ1-6; the match to TRBD1 covers 7 bases. With 0 bases clipped from V and 7 bases from J, the junction kept 9 bases outside the gene matches. There are 17 residues in the CDR3. The germline gives CDR1 MNHNY, CDR2 SVGAGI (reference sequence). The CDR3 reads CASSYSRTGAHNSPLHF. In nucleotides, the CDR3 is TGTGCCAGCAGTTACTCGAGGACAGGAGCGCACAATTCACCCCTCCACTTT.

This clonotype was detected many times. The rearrangement uses TRBV11-1 and TRBJ2-7, with 10 bases identical to TRBD1. Per germline, CDR1 SGHAT and CDR2 FQDESV (reference sequence). CDR3 length: 14 residues. J gave up 3 bases and V 5 bases, and 4 bases lay outside the gene matches. The CDR3 is CASSDRDRGYEQYF. Here the CDR3 DNA reads TGTGCCAGCAGCGATCGGGACAGGGGCTACGAGCAGTACTTC.

Of note for this clonotype: This sequence may be a read error, since a much larger clone differs from it by one base. The chain links TRBV10-3 to TRBJ2-7; TRBD1 might be the D (6 bases). The CDR3 runs to 18 residues. V lost 3 bases to trimming and J lost 2 bases, with 23 bases between them. The germline V gene has CDR1 ENHRY and CDR2 SYGVKD. The CDR3 region has the DNA TGTGCCATCAGTGACGGGCGGCCAGGGGAATTCCTGGCCTACGAGCAGTACTTC. It codes for CAISDGRPGEFLAYEQYF.

This clonotype was observed many times. This chain links TRBV7-3 with TRBJ2-6; D gene unclear. The V end was cut by 8 bases, the J end by 0 bases, with 11 bases between. This CDR3 is built from 15 residues. CDR1 and CDR2 (germline): SGHTA, FQGTGA. DNA of the CDR3: TGTGCCAGCGGTCAAGGAATCTCTGGGGCCAACGTCCTGACTTTC. It codes for CASGQGISGANVLTF.

This clonotype has ten or more counts. This rearrangement joins TRBV12-5 to TRBJ2-7; no definite D call. The V gene's germline CDR1 is LGHNT and CDR2 FRNRAP. Trimming pared 1 base from V and 3 bases from J, leaving 7 bases between. The CDR3 has 13 amino acids. CDR3 DNA sequence: TGTGCTAGTGGTTTGGCCAACAGCTACGAGCAGTACTTC. Amino acid sequence: CASGLANSYEQYF. The full variable domain, completed using reference TRBV12-5 and TRBJ2-7, is DARVTQTPRHKVTEMGQEVTMRCQPILGHNTVFWYRQTMMQGLELLAYFRNRAPLDDSGMPKDRFSAEMPDATLATLKIQPSEPRDSAVYFCASGLANSYEQYFGPGTRLTVT.

The genes are TRBV6-2 or TRBV6-3 and TRBJ2-5; D unclear. Germline V gene data show CDR1 as MNHEY and CDR2 as SVGEGT. The CDR3 is made up of 12 amino acids. Between the trimmed V and J ends, which lost 2 bases and 11 bases, there was a span of 12 bases. This CDR3 is CASSYHTDTQYF. CDR3 DNA sequence: TGTGCCAGCAGTTACCACACAGATACGCAGTACTTC.

This clonotype was observed at least ten times. The chain combines TRBV27 with TRBJ1-2, with D unresolved. Trimming removed 0 bases at V and 4 bases at J, with 12 bases between. CDR3 length: 15 amino acids. Germline V gene data show CDR1 as MNHEY and CDR2 as SMNVEV (reference sequence). The CDR3 DNA reads TGTGCCAGCAGTTTATCGAAAGCTCGGGGCTATGGCTACACCTTC. Its translation is CASSLSKARGYGYTF.

This clonotype came up many times. V usage is TRBV2 and J usage is TRBJ1-1; no reliable D call. V was cut by 4 bases and J by 1 base, with 7 bases left in between. Germline V gene data show CDR1 as SNHLY and CDR2 as FYNNEI. The CDR3 has 13 residues. CDR3 in DNA: TGTGCCAGCAGTGCCGCAGCGAACACTGAAGCTTTCTTT. Residues: CASSAAANTEAFF.

This clonotype came up a few times. The chain joins TRBV20-1 to TRBJ2-1; 10 bases are shared with TRBD1. The J segment lost 8 bases and the V segment lost 7 bases, leaving 14 bases of the junction unmatched. The length of the CDR3 is 15 residues. Looked up from germline, CDR1 is DFQATT and CDR2 is SNEGSKA (reference sequence). The CDR3 spells CSVSAGTGDLDEQFF. CDR3 nucleotides: TGCAGTGTCTCAGCCGGGACAGGGGATCTCGATGAGCAGTTCTTC.

The chain joins TRBV9 to TRBJ1-5; the match to TRBD1 covers 11 bases. Germline V CDR1 and CDR2: SGDLS, YYNGEE. The V gene end was trimmed by 3 bases and the J gene end by 7 bases; junction bases not matched to a gene: 3. The CDR3 is 14 amino acids. For the CDR3, the DNA is TGTGCCAGCAGCGCGGACAGGGGGCACCAGCCCCAGCATTTT. Its protein is CASSADRGHQPQHF.